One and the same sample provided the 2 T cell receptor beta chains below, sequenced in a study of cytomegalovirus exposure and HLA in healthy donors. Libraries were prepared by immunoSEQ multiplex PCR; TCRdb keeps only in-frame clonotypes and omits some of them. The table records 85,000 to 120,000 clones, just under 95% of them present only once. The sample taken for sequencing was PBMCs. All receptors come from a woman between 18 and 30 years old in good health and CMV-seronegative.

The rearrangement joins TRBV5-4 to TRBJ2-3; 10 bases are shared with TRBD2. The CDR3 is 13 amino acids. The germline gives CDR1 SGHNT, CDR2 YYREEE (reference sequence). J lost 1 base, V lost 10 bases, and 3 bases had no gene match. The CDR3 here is CALGTSGTDTQYF. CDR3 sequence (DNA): TGTGCCCTCGGGACTAGCGGCACAGATACGCAGTATTTT.

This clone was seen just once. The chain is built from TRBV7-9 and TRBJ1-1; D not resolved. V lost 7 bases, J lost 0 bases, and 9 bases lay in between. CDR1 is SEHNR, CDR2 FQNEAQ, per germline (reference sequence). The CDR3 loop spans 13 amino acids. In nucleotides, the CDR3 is TGTGCCAGCATGGGCAGCCTGAACACTGAAGCTTTCTTT. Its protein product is CASMGSLNTEAFF.